This TCR beta chain was captured by sequencing in a study of blood T cell repertoires in COVID-19. Study as a whole: Material from acute and convalescent COVID-19 was sourced from the United States, Italy and Spain.

Participants were placed into cohorts based on the clinical history they reported. Germline CDR1 is MNHNY and CDR2 is SVGAGI (reference sequence). The ends lost 3 bases at V and 4 bases at J; junction bases unmatched: 7. The CDR3 runs 16 residues. Study processing details: From reference gene primer amplification, estimates of nucleated cell counts were derived. TCRdb's table, derived via immunoSEQ multiplex PCR, lists solely in-frame clones and lacks some. V, J and clone size derive from that table, while D and trimming were established from the DNA sequence. There are around 190,000 clones in the sample; roughly four fifths occur only once, and around 9% lies in the top ten.

The TCR comes from a man aged 40-49 years who had recovered from COVID-19. The genes are TRBV6-6 and TRBJ2-5, with TRBD2 matching over 11 bases. Sequencing used PBMCs or T cells enriched from blood (not recorded which). CDR3 sequence reads: CASSYVTSGRRETQYF. CDR3 in DNA: TGTGCCAGCAGTTATGTTACTAGCGGGAGACGAGAGACCCAGTACTTC.